The clone carrying this TCR beta chain was seen repeatedly, ten times or more. This specimen comes from a study of Graves' ophthalmopathy and Graves' hyperthyroidism. V lost 3 bases, J lost 5 bases, and 16 bases lay in between. The CDR3 has 15 residues. RNA transcripts yielded amplified TCR beta CDR3 regions. Second-round multiplex PCR came after a first-round RT-PCR that employed HTBI primers. MiXCR, run by TCRdb on the multiplex PCR reads, gives a single entry per CDR3 protein. Of 300,000 to 400,000 distinct CDR3 sequences detected, roughly 15% appear once; the ten largest clones hold roughly 2.3%. This chain joins TRBV12-3 or TRBV12-4 and TRBJ1-1, with D maybe TRBD1 (5 bases). Material: peripheral blood. The receptor was isolated from an adult woman with stable Graves' hyperthyroidism. In DNA, the CDR3 is TGTGCCAGCAGTTTCCGTGGGGCAGGGTTGACTGAAGCTTTCTTT. Its protein is CASSFRGAGLTEAFF.